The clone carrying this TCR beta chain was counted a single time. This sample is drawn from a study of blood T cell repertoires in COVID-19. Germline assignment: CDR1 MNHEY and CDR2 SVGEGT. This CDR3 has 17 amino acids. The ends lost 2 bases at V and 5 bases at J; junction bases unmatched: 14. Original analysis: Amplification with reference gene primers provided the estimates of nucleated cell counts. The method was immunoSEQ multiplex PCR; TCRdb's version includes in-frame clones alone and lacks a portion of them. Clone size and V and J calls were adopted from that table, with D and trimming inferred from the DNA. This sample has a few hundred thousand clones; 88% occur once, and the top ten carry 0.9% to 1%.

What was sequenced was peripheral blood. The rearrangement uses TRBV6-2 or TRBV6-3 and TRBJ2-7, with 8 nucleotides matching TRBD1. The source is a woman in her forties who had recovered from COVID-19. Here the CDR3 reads CASSYTSGTGYNHEQYF. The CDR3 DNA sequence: TGTGCCAGCAGTTACACCTCCGGGACAGGATACAACCACGAGCAGTACTTC.